A single sample gave rise to the 30 T cell receptor beta chains below, sequenced in a study of blood T cell repertoires in COVID-19. Measured with immunoSEQ multiplex PCR; TCRdb has only the in-frame clones, and not every one. The data show under 95,000 clones, less than 90% seen once. Sample: peripheral blood. Receptor source: an elderly woman with acute or convalescent COVID-19.

The chain combines TRBV3-1 (or the pseudogene TRBV3-2) with TRBJ2-7; D not certain. Germline V CDR1 and CDR2: LGHDT, YNNKEL (reference sequence). The CDR3 contains 11 residues. V was trimmed by 4 bases and J by 3 bases, leaving 4 bases between them. The CDR3 loop reads CASSLSYEQYF. The CDR3 DNA reads as TGTGCCAGCAGCCTCAGCTACGAGCAGTACTTC.

The chain joins TRBV6-6 to TRBJ1-5, with D uncertain. The CDR3 runs to 15 residues. V lost 0 bases, J lost 0 bases, and 6 bases lay in between. The germline V gene has CDR1 MNHNY and CDR2 SVGAGI (reference sequence). The CDR3 reads CASSYSRDSNQPQHF. Here the CDR3 DNA reads TGTGCCAGCAGTTACTCACGGGATAGCAATCAGCCCCAGCATTTT.

This chain uses TRBV7-8 with TRBJ2-1, with D perhaps matching TRBD1 (6 bases). Trimming shortened V by 5 bases and J by 4 bases, and 9 bases separated the two germline ends. In germline, CDR1 is SGHVS, CDR2 FQNEAQ. The CDR3 sequence is 13 residues long. The CDR3 loop is CASSPQGYNEQFF. CDR3 nucleotide sequence: TGTGCCAGCAGCCCACAGGGATACAATGAGCAGTTCTTC.

The chain links TRBV2 to TRBJ2-7, with 9 bases identical to TRBD1. CDR3 length equals 15 residues. CDR1 is SNHLY and CDR2 is FYNNEI in the germline V gene. The junction had 9 bases not matched to a gene; V was cut back by 5 bases and J by 4 bases. CDR3 sequence reads: CASSSGQGGVYEQYF. CDR3 DNA: TGTGCCAGCAGTTCGGGACAGGGTGGGGTTTACGAGCAGTACTTC.

V and J are TRBV7-3 and TRBJ2-2, with 8 bases identical to TRBD1. The CDR3 loop spans 14 amino acids. Germline loops: CDR1 SGHTA, CDR2 FQGTGA. V lost 5 bases and J lost 5; bases outside the gene matches: 4. The CDR3 reads CASSKDRVTGELFF. Written as DNA, the CDR3 is TGTGCCAGCAGCAAGGACAGGGTGACCGGGGAGCTGTTTTTT.

This clone was seen only a few times. One end of the junction fails to match germline, which may point to a read error. The rearrangement joins TRBV27 to TRBJ2-7; D not resolved. The CDR3 is 8 residues long. Germline assignment: CDR1 MNHEY and CDR2 SMNVEV (reference sequence). CDR3 sequence reads: CASSIQKF. The CDR3 region has the DNA TGTGCCAGCAGTATACAGAAATTC.

The chain joins TRBV12-2 to TRBJ1-6. TRBV12-2 has pseudogene status. There are 16 residues in the CDR3. In nucleotides, the CDR3 is TGTGCAAGTCGGGGGTTGGAGGGCACGGATAATTCACCCCTCCACTTT. This codes for CASRGLEGTDNSPLHF.

The sample holds a few counts of this clone. The chain employs TRBV5-4 and TRBJ1-2; a weak D match, TRBD1 (5 bases). With 4 bases removed from V and 6 bases from J, the gap between germline ends came to 19 bases. The germline CDR1 and CDR2 sequences are SGHNT and YYREEE (reference sequence). The CDR3 runs to 15 residues. CDR3 DNA sequence: TGTGCCAGCAGCCAAGACAGAGTGGGGGGGAATGGCTACACCTTC. Its translation is CASSQDRVGGNGYTF.

The V call is TRBV28, the J call TRBJ1-5; TRBD1 matches 11 bases. The CDR3 length is 12 residues. Per the germline V gene, CDR1 is MDHEN and CDR2 is SYDVKM. CDR3 coding DNA: TGTGCTATCCGGGACAGGGGGTCGCCCCAGCATTTT. Translation gives CAIRDRGSPQHF.

The rearrangement joins TRBV6-6 to TRBJ2-1, with a tentative D call TRBD1 (6 bases). The CDR3 totals 15 residues. The V gene lost 6 bases and the J gene lost 7 bases, with 19 bases spanning the gap. Germline V gene data show CDR1 as MNHNY and CDR2 as SVGAGI (reference sequence). The CDR3 nucleotides read TGTGCCAGCAGCGCCGGGACACCGATGGGTAATGAGCAGTTCTTC. Translating it yields CASSAGTPMGNEQFF.

The V gene is TRBV7-3, the J gene TRBJ2-1, with 15 positions matching TRBD2. The ends lost 1 base at V and 0 bases at J; junction bases unmatched: 10. From germline, CDR1 is SGHTA and CDR2 FQGTGA. The CDR3 loop spans 21 amino acids. The CDR3 here is CASSLRGLAGGRSFSYNEQFF. The CDR3 DNA follows: TGTGCCAGCAGCTTAAGGGGACTAGCGGGGGGCCGCTCGTTCTCCTACAATGAGCAGTTCTTC.

This clone has a single count. This chain joins TRBV3-1 (or the pseudogene TRBV3-2) and TRBJ1-1; 7 bases agree with TRBD1. V was pared by 4 bases and J by 5 bases, with 10 bases of the junction left unmatched. Germline V lookup: CDR1 LGHDT, CDR2 YNNKEL (reference sequence). The CDR3 has 15 residues. The DNA for the CDR3 is TGTGCCAGCAGCCTTTTGAACAGGGGTGGGACTGAAGCTTTCTTT. Its protein is CASSLLNRGGTEAFF.

The J gene is TRBJ2-7, the V gene TRBV6-5, with a tentative D call TRBD1 (5 bases). Trimming took 6 bases from V and 4 from J, leaving 16 bases between them. Germline V gives CDR1 MNHEY, CDR2 SVGAGI. CDR3 size: 14 residues. Here the CDR3 DNA reads TGTGCCAGCAGGGGGCCCGGAGCAGGGTACGAGCAGTACTTC. Its translation is CASRGPGAGYEQYF.

The V call is TRBV11-2, the J call TRBJ1-2; 10 nucleotides line up with TRBD1. The CDR3 loop spans 14 amino acids. Unmatched junction bases numbered 4, after V lost 1 base and J lost 8 bases. Germline V gene lookup returns CDR1 SGHAT and CDR2 FQNNGV. For the CDR3, the DNA is TGTGCCAGCAGCTTAGTGGGACAGGGGAGGGGCTACACCTTC. Its protein is CASSLVGQGRGYTF.

The chain links TRBV2 to TRBJ1-6; the D is unclear. Looked up from germline, CDR1 is SNHLY and CDR2 is FYNNEI. CDR3 size: 16 residues. Trimming stripped 3 bases from V and 0 bases from J, with 9 bases between. CDR3 loop: CASSEVYSSYNSPLHF. The CDR3, as DNA: TGTGCCAGCAGTGAGGTCTACAGCTCCTATAATTCACCCCTCCACTTT.

The rearrangement joins TRBV19 to TRBJ2-3; D gene uncertain. Germline lookup yields CDR1 LNHDA and CDR2 SQIVND (reference sequence). This CDR3 has 15 amino acids. The V end was cut by 4 bases, the J end by 0 bases, with 11 bases between. In DNA, the CDR3 is TGTGCCAGTAGTACAAGCCGCGGTAGCACAGATACGCAGTATTTT. This sequence encodes CASSTSRGSTDTQYF.

The chain couples TRBV6-6 to TRBJ2-1; TRBD1 matches 9 bases. The CDR3 has 15 amino acids. The germline V gene encodes CDR1 MNHNY and CDR2 SVGAGI (reference sequence). V dropped 6 bases and J dropped 2; count of bases not matched to a gene: 5. CDR3 sequence: CASRIGQGPYNEQFF. CDR3 bases: TGTGCCAGCAGGATCGGACAGGGGCCCTACAATGAGCAGTTCTTC.

Comments on this clone: A junction boundary mismatches the germline segment, possibly from a read error. This chain connects TRBV6-2 or TRBV6-3 to TRBJ1-4; possibly TRBD1 for D (5 bases). The germline V gene has CDR1 MNHEY and CDR2 SVGEGT. The CDR3 loop spans 12 amino acids. For the CDR3, the DNA is TGTGCCAGCAGTCCAGGGCTACGGCCGGTGAGCTTT. It translates to CASSPGLRPVSF.

V usage is TRBV2 and J usage is TRBJ1-1; possible D gene TRBD1, 5 bases. This CDR3 has 12 amino acids. Germline V lookup: CDR1 SNHLY, CDR2 FYNNEI. Trimming took 7 bases from V and 4 from J, leaving 10 bases between them. CDR3 DNA: TGTGCCAGCAATGTGGGGGGCACTGAAGCTTTCTTT. Amino acids: CASNVGGTEAFF.

The DNA of the CDR3 is TGTGCCAGCACGCAGGGCGATGGTAACACTGAAGCTTTCTTT. This gives the protein CASTQGDGNTEAFF. The chain links TRBV2 to TRBJ1-1, with D maybe TRBD1 (5 bases). V was pared by 7 bases and J by 2 bases, with 14 bases between. The V gene's germline CDR1 is SNHLY and CDR2 FYNNEI. The CDR3 is made up of 14 amino acids.

This sequence joins TRBV11-3 and TRBJ2-1; maybe TRBD2 (7 bases). Looked up from germline, CDR1 is SGHNT and CDR2 is YENEEA. The ends were cut back, 1 base at V and 8 bases at J, with 18 bases in the middle. CDR3 length: 16 amino acids. The DNA for the CDR3 is TGTGCCAGCAGCTTAGGTACAGGGAGGGGACGCGATGAGCAGTTCTTC. This codes for CASSLGTGRGRDEQFF.

J is TRBJ2-3 and V is TRBV5-1; a possible D gene is TRBD2 (6 bases). CDR1 is SGHRS, CDR2 YFSETQ, per germline. There are 16 residues in the CDR3. The V end lost 0 bases, the J end lost 0 bases, and 11 bases lay between the germline ends. CDR3 coding DNA: TGCGCCAGCAGCTTGGAGGTAGCGGCTAGCACAGATACGCAGTATTTT. Translation gives CASSLEVAASTDTQYF. Filled out from reference TRBV5-1 and TRBJ2-3, the complete variable domain reads KAGVTQTPRYLIKTRGQQVTLSCSPISGHRSVSWYQQTPGQGLQFLFEYFSETQRNKGNFPGRFSGRQFSNSRSEMNVSTLELGDSALYLCASSLEVAASTDTQYFGPGTRLTVL.

This chain uses TRBV19 with TRBJ1-2; TRBD1 agrees at 10 bases. Looked up from germline, CDR1 is LNHDA and CDR2 is SQIVND (reference sequence). The CDR3 is made up of 16 amino acids. Trimming at V came to 4 bases and at J to 6 bases, leaving 11 bases not matched to a gene. The CDR3 DNA sequence: TGTGCCAGTAGTACGTCCGGGACAGGGGTCGGTGATGGCTACACCTTC. Protein sequence: CASSTSGTGVGDGYTF.

The chain is built from TRBV4-1 and TRBJ1-2, with D perhaps TRBD1 (5 bases). The V and J ends lost 4 bases and 4 bases respectively, with 16 bases between them. The CDR3 has 15 amino acids. The germline V gene has CDR1 MGHRA and CDR2 YSYEKL. In DNA, the CDR3 is TGCGCCAGCAGCCTAGCTATAGCAGGGCTCTATGGCTACACCTTC. The encoded protein is CASSLAIAGLYGYTF.

The chain recombines TRBV11-2 with TRBJ1-5; D is possibly TRBD1 (5 bases). Trimming left V 5 bases short and J 2 bases short, with 10 bases between. This CDR3 is 14 amino acids long. Germline-derived CDR1 and CDR2 are SGHAT and FQNNGV. The CDR3 DNA follows: TGTGCCAGCAGCCCAGGGTACCGCAATCAGCCCCAGCATTTT. It yields the protein CASSPGYRNQPQHF. The full variable domain, its missing parts supplied by reference TRBV11-2 and TRBJ1-5, is EAGVAQSPRYKIIEKRQSVAFWCNPISGHATLYWYQQILGQGPKLLIQFQNNGVVDDSQLPKDRFSAERLKGVDSTLKIQPAKLEDSAVYLCASSPGYRNQPQHFGDGTRLSIL.

The chain employs TRBV24-1 and TRBJ2-3; 10 bases map to TRBD2. V dropped 2 bases and J dropped 4; count of bases not matched to a gene: 5. The germline V gene encodes CDR1 KGHDR and CDR2 SFDVKD. The CDR3 length is 16 residues. The CDR3 bases are TGTGCCACCAGTGATTGGAGCGGGGGGGCCCCAGATACGCAGTATTTT. The encoded protein is CATSDWSGGAPDTQYF.

V is TRBV5-4 and J is TRBJ1-1; D not resolved. The germline V and J ends were trimmed by 5 bases and 0 bases, with 5 bases remaining between them. In germline, CDR1 is SGHNT, CDR2 YYREEE (reference sequence). There are 12 residues in the CDR3. The CDR3 DNA follows: TGTGCCAGCAGTTTTATGAACACTGAAGCTTTCTTT. Protein product: CASSFMNTEAFF.

The rearrangement uses TRBV27 and TRBJ2-5, with 13 bases identical to TRBD2. The CDR3 consists of 17 residues. V was pared by 6 bases and J by 1 base, with 8 bases of the junction left unmatched. Germline assignment: CDR1 MNHEY and CDR2 SMNVEV (reference sequence). CDR3 in amino acids: CASRRVTSGGIQETQYF. CDR3 nucleotide sequence: TGTGCCAGCAGGAGGGTGACTAGCGGGGGGATCCAAGAGACCCAGTACTTC.

The chain is built from TRBV19 and TRBJ2-5, with 13 bases identical to TRBD2. Looked up from germline, CDR1 is LNHDA and CDR2 is SQIVND (reference sequence). The CDR3 length is 16 residues. V dropped 1 base and J dropped 2; count of bases not matched to a gene: 1. The CDR3 sequence: CASSIGLAGGQETQYF. The CDR3 DNA reads as TGTGCCAGTAGTATAGGACTAGCGGGGGGACAAGAGACCCAGTACTTC.

The chain uses TRBV19 and TRBJ1-2, with TRBD1 matching 7 bases. The junction had 8 bases not matched to a gene; V was cut back by 3 bases and J by 1 base. Germline V CDR1 and CDR2: LNHDA, SQIVND (reference sequence). The CDR3 is 16 residues long. The CDR3 DNA is TGTGCCAGTAGTATTTCCGGGACAGCGAATAACTATGGCTACACCTTC. Its protein is CASSISGTANNYGYTF.